This TCR beta chain came from a study of beta chain features in type 1 diabetes. Findings of the study overall: Moderately but significantly shorter TCRB CDR3s were found in Type 1 diabetes patients in all four CD4+ subsets.

As every portion of the isolated RNA was reverse transcribed, the sequencing read expressed TCRB transcripts. The data were produced by immunoSEQ multiplex PCR, yet TCRdb's version contains in-frame clones alone and is incomplete. The sample records about 150,000 clones, about 9.4% being singletons. A word on this clone: No antigen is known for it.

The V gene lost 4 bases and the J gene lost 0 bases, with 8 bases spanning the gap. There are 14 residues in the CDR3. Germline V CDR1 and CDR2: MDHEN, SYDVKM. V and J are TRBV28 and TRBJ2-3; maybe TRBD1 (5 bases). This TCR was recovered from a man aged 25 to 40 with type 1 diabetes. The sequenced sample consisted of central memory CD4+ T cells from blood. CDR3 sequence (DNA): TGTGCCAGCAGTTCGACAGCTAGCACAGATACGCAGTATTTT. It yields the protein CASSSTASTDTQYF.